What follows describes a single T cell receptor beta chain. This entry is derived from a study of cytomegalovirus exposure and HLA in healthy donors. V lost 8 bases, J lost 1 base, and 15 bases stayed unmatched. The CDR3 spans 16 residues. Germline values: CDR1 SQVTM, CDR2 ANQGSEA. Primers included in the PCR were 60 Vbeta and 13 Jbeta primers. Sequenced by immunoSEQ multiplex PCR; TCRdb stores in-frame clones only, minus some. The sample has more than 85,000 clones, roughly 80% seen once. Material: PBMCs. V usage is TRBV29-1 and J usage is TRBJ2-5; 8 nucleotides match TRBD2. The TCR comes from a boy aged 10-17 years in good health and CMV-seronegative. CDR3 residues: CSSQRMHGRVQETQYF. CDR3 DNA sequence: TGCAGCTCCCAAAGGATGCACGGGAGGGTCCAAGAGACCCAGTACTTC.